The table lists the clone carrying this T cell receptor beta chain with many counts. The CDR3 is 12 residues long. V dropped 11 bases and J dropped 4; count of bases not matched to a gene: 4. Germline V gives CDR1 SNHLY, CDR2 FYNNEI. This sample was taken from a study of neurological immune-mediated disorders. Looking at the study overall: The 35 or so multiple sclerosis patients comprised around 31 relapsing-remitting and 3 secondary progressive cases.

From the 5' RACE reads, TCRdb called clonotypes with MiXCR, one entry per CDR3 protein. Counted here are 50,000 to 60,000 distinct CDR3 sequences, about 4% occurring once; the ten biggest clones make up 1.9%. Sequenced material: CD4+ T cells from blood. The chain links TRBV2 to TRBJ1-2; TRBD1 aligns across 10 bases. This clonotype originated in a woman aged 40 to 50 with multiple sclerosis. CDR3 loop: CAGGQGTYGYTF. The DNA of the CDR3 is TGTGCCGGGGGACAGGGGACCTATGGCTACACCTTC.